The clone carrying this T cell receptor (beta chain) was recorded at least ten times. The antigen is unknown. Sample time point: technical triplicate 1. The data originate from a study of neurological immune-mediated disorders. Study results and caveats: HTLV-1-associated myelopathy ranked highest for TCR clonal expansion and multiple sclerosis lowest, beneath healthy controls.

The V gene's germline CDR1 is SGHRS and CDR2 YFSETQ. This CDR3 has 14 residues. Trimming cost V 1 base and J 1 base, with 7 bases left between them. Over 180 million TCR-beta sequences (from 15-18 subjects) were yielded by each sequencing run. TCRdb passed the 5' RACE reads through MiXCR, listing each CDR3 protein once. The sample lists about 38,000 distinct CDR3 sequences, roughly 11% occurring once. The sequenced sample was PBMCs. The chain couples TRBV5-1 to TRBJ2-3, with D uncertain. The sequence derives from a man aged 55 to 69 with HTLV-1-associated myelopathy (HAM/TSP). CDR3 sequence: CASSLWAGTDTQYF. Here the CDR3 DNA reads TGCGCCAGCAGCTTGTGGGCGGGCACAGATACGCAGTATTTT.